In this sample, the clone carrying this TCR beta chain turned up many times. Its target is not known. The lymph nodes were axillary draining lymph nodes from breast cancer patients. This sample is drawn from a study of breast tumors, draining lymph nodes, adjacent tissues. General study results and limits: Tumor and nontumor repertoires were significantly more similar in luminal-like than in basal-like breast cancer. Compared with lymph nodes, tumors were less diverse; compared with nontumor tissue, more. The data were judged consistent with most tumor T cells coming from lymph node and expanding in tumor. Tumor T cell lymph node origin was a supported hypothesis, not proven.

TCRdb recomputed calls from the multiplex PCR reads with MiXCR, one row per CDR3 protein. The sample yields about 270,000 distinct CDR3 sequences, roughly 30% seen once. The CDR3 is made up of 13 amino acids. Losses at the gene ends were 7 bases for V and 7 bases for J; bases not matched to a gene: 5. Per germline, CDR1 SGHKS and CDR2 YYEKEE (reference sequence). Material: axillary lymph node tissue. This receptor was identified in a female donor with breast cancer. Some clones in this sample may be carry-over from other donors' samples. J is TRBJ2-1 and V is TRBV5-5, with 10 bases that match TRBD2. The CDR3 loop reads CASLTLAGNEQFF. The DNA of the CDR3 is TGTGCCAGCCTCACACTAGCGGGAAATGAGCAGTTCTTC.